A selection of T cell receptor beta chains follows, all from one sample in a study of cytomegalovirus exposure and HLA in healthy donors. Repertoires were generated with immunoSEQ multiplex PCR, while TCRdb's copy carries only in-frame clones and drops some. This sample has about 180,000 clones, with around 78% found just once. The source material was PBMCs. The source is a man between 18 and 29 years old in good health and CMV-seronegative. CDR3s include the opening cysteine and the closing phenylalanine or tryptophan. A D gene is named only where the DNA matches it firmly. Not all rows give a size; the values are once, few, many and, for expanded clones, a class.

V: TRBV28; D: TRBD2; J: TRBJ2-1; size: NA; CDR3: CASSFSGGRNTEQFF; DNA: TGTGCCAGCAGTTTCTCGGGCGGGAGAAACACTGAGCAGTTCTTC
V: TRBV11-2; D: NA; J: TRBJ1-2; size: few; CDR3: CASTNIPGGSGGYTF; DNA: TGTGCCAGCACCAACATCCCGGGGGGCTCGGGAGGCTACACCTTC
V: TRBV29-1; D: TRBD1; J: TRBJ2-7; size: NA; CDR3: CSANGQGRSYEQYF; DNA: TGCAGCGCCAACGGACAGGGCCGCTCCTACGAGCAGTACTTC
V: TRBV15; D: TRBD2; J: TRBJ2-6; size: NA; CDR3: CATSRGGTSAGANVLTF; DNA: TGTGCCACCAGCAGAGGTGGGACTAGCGCTGGGGCCAACGTCCTGACTTTC
V: TRBV19; D: TRBD1; J: TRBJ1-4; size: NA; CDR3: CASSIKRQGATNEKLFF; DNA: TGTGCCAGTAGTATAAAACGGCAGGGGGCAACTAATGAAAAACTGTTTTTT
V: TRBV21-1; D: NA; J: TRBJ2-2; size: NA; CDR3: CASLTGTGGRELFF; DNA: TGTGCCAGCCTCACGGGGACAGGGGGCCGGGAGCTGTTTTTT
V: TRBV2; D: TRBD1; J: TRBJ1-4; size: NA; CDR3: CASSWQGATNEKLFF; DNA: TGTGCCAGCAGTTGGCAGGGGGCAACTAATGAAAAACTGTTTTTT
V: TRBV9; D: TRBD2; J: TRBJ2-2; size: few; CDR3: CASSVDVRGGQTGELFF; DNA: TGTGCCAGCAGCGTAGATGTGCGGGGGGGCCAGACCGGGGAGCTGTTTTTT
V: TRBV30; D: NA; J: TRBJ2-3; size: NA; CDR3: CAWSAGQRTDTQYF; DNA: TGTGCCTGGAGCGCGGGACAGCGCACAGATACGCAGTATTTT
V: TRBV6-6; D: NA; J: TRBJ2-3; size: NA; CDR3: CASSYPGTDTQYF; DNA: TGTGCCAGCAGTTACCCCGGCACAGATACGCAGTATTTT
V: TRBV6-5; D: NA; J: TRBJ1-3; size: NA; CDR3: CASSYTGIGNTIYF; DNA: TGTGCCAGCAGTTACACGGGTATTGGAAACACCATATATTTT
V: TRBV11-3; D: NA; J: TRBJ2-2; size: once; CDR3: CASSPQGAGELFF; DNA: TGTGCCAGCAGCCCACAGGGAGCCGGGGAGCTGTTTTTT
V: TRBV5-4; D: TRBD2; J: TRBJ2-3; size: once; CDR3: CASSSQRGGTDTQYF; DNA: TGTGCCAGCAGCTCCCAGCGGGGGGGCACAGATACGCAGTATTTT
V: TRBV2; D: NA; J: TRBJ1-2; size: NA; CDR3: CASKYSLYGYTF; DNA: TGTGCCAGCAAGTACAGCCTCTATGGCTACACCTTC
V: TRBV19; D: TRBD1; J: TRBJ2-6; size: NA; CDR3: CASSIPGQGKSGANVLTF; DNA: TGTGCCAGTAGTATTCCGGGACAGGGGAAGTCTGGGGCCAACGTCCTGACTTTC
V: TRBV5-8; D: NA; J: TRBJ2-6; size: few; CDR3: CASSFTGFSGANVLTF; DNA: TGTGCCAGCAGCTTCACAGGGTTCTCTGGGGCCAACGTCCTGACTTTC
V: TRBV5-6; D: NA; J: TRBJ2-3; size: NA; CDR3: CASSLELNTQYF; DNA: TGTGCCAGCAGCTTGGAACTGAATACGCAGTATTTT
V: TRBV11-2; D: TRBD2; J: TRBJ2-7; size: NA; CDR3: CASSWTSGYEQYF; DNA: TGTGCCAGCAGTTGGACTAGCGGCTACGAGCAGTACTTC
V: TRBV30; D: NA; J: TRBJ2-7; size: NA; CDR3: CAWSRQTYEQYF; DNA: TGTGCCTGGAGCCGACAGACCTACGAGCAGTACTTC
V: TRBV19; D: NA; J: TRBJ1-4; size: few; CDR3: CASSIDGLGRPNEKLFF; DNA: TGTGCCAGTAGTATAGATGGGTTGGGCAGACCTAATGAAAAACTGTTTTTT
V: TRBV19; D: NA; J: TRBJ1-5; size: NA; CDR3: CASRRGGHQPQHF; DNA: TGTGCCAGTAGGAGGGGGGGGCATCAGCCCCAGCATTTT
V: TRBV5-1; D: TRBD1; J: TRBJ2-2; size: NA; CDR3: CASSLIGTANTGELFF; DNA: TGCGCCAGCAGCTTGATTGGGACAGCAAACACCGGGGAGCTGTTTTTT
V: TRBV5-6; D: TRBD1; J: TRBJ2-7; size: NA; CDR3: CASSSGQGTLQYF; DNA: TGTGCCAGCAGCTCGGGACAGGGTACCCTGCAGTACTTC
V: TRBV7-9; D: TRBD2; J: TRBJ2-7; size: NA; CDR3: CASRNSGSSYEQYF; DNA: TGTGCCAGCAGGAATAGCGGGAGTTCCTACGAGCAGTACTTC
V: TRBV18; D: NA; J: TRBJ1-1; size: NA; CDR3: CASSPQNGRATNTEAFF; DNA: TGTGCCAGCTCACCTCAAAACGGCAGGGCAACGAACACTGAAGCTTTCTTT
V: TRBV5-4; D: NA; J: TRBJ1-1; size: few; CDR3: CASSLQPEEAFF; DNA: TGTGCCAGCAGCTTACAGCCAGAAGAAGCTTTCTTT
V: TRBV27; D: NA; J: TRBJ2-2; size: NA; CDR3: CASSFGGANTGELFF; DNA: TGTGCCAGCAGTTTCGGAGGGGCGAACACCGGGGAGCTGTTTTTT
V: TRBV30; D: TRBD1; J: TRBJ2-1; size: NA; CDR3: CAWADRGNEQFF; DNA: TGTGCCTGGGCTGACAGGGGCAATGAGCAGTTCTTC
V: TRBV6-4; D: TRBD1; J: TRBJ1-6; size: few; CDR3: CASSETGESPLHF; DNA: TGTGCCAGCAGTGAGACAGGGGAGTCACCCCTCCACTTT
V: TRBV5-6; D: NA; J: TRBJ2-1; size: once; CDR3: CASSLQYNEQFF; DNA: TGTGCCAGCAGCTTACAGTACAATGAGCAGTTCTTC
V: TRBV30; D: TRBD2; J: TRBJ2-5; size: few; CDR3: CAWSKSGRTVETQYF; DNA: TGTGCCTGGAGTAAGAGCGGGAGAACGGTAGAGACCCAGTACTTC
V: TRBV18; D: TRBD1; J: TRBJ1-1; size: few; CDR3: CASSPLGTGDSTEAFF; DNA: TGTGCCAGCTCACCACTCGGGACAGGGGATAGCACTGAAGCTTTCTTT
V: TRBV19; D: TRBD2; J: TRBJ2-1; size: NA; CDR3: CASNRFTSGSSYNEQFF; DNA: TGTGCCAGTAATCGCTTTACTAGCGGAAGCTCCTACAATGAGCAGTTCTTC
V: TRBV6-5; D: NA; J: TRBJ2-3; size: NA; CDR3: CASSYAGTDTQYF; DNA: TGTGCCAGCAGTTACGCAGGCACAGATACGCAGTATTTT
V: TRBV10-1; D: TRBD1; J: TRBJ1-2; size: NA; CDR3: CASTLDRGPYGYTF; DNA: TGCGCCAGCACCCTGGACAGGGGTCCCTATGGCTACACCTTC
V: TRBV2; D: NA; J: TRBJ1-6; size: once; CDR3: CASSGRALSAGNHNSPLHF; DNA: TGTGCCAGCAGTGGGAGGGCTCTCTCGGCCGGGAATCACAATTCACCCCTCCACTTT
V: TRBV4-1; D: TRBD2; J: TRBJ2-4; size: NA; CDR3: CASSQWGLAGGQRAKNIQYF; DNA: TGCGCCAGCAGCCAATGGGGACTAGCGGGGGGACAGCGAGCCAAAAACATTCAGTACTTC
V: TRBV30; D: TRBD1; J: TRBJ2-7; size: NA; CDR3: CAWSARTGDEQYF; DNA: TGTGCCTGGAGTGCTAGGACAGGGGACGAGCAGTACTTC
V: TRBV7-9; D: NA; J: TRBJ1-1; size: NA; CDR3: CASSFGGASDEAFF; DNA: TGTGCCAGCAGCTTCGGGGGGGCTTCGGATGAAGCTTTCTTT
V: TRBV18; D: TRBD2; J: TRBJ2-7; size: once; CDR3: CASSPPGKRESSYEQYF; DNA: TGTGCCAGCTCACCACCGGGCAAGCGGGAGAGCTCCTACGAGCAGTACTTC
V: TRBV7-9; D: NA; J: TRBJ1-4; size: NA; CDR3: CASSTHYGRGKLFF; DNA: TGTGCCAGCAGCACGCACTACGGGAGGGGAAAACTGTTTTTT
V: TRBV27; D: TRBD1; J: TRBJ2-7; size: NA; CDR3: CASSPQPRDRVNEQYF; DNA: TGTGCCAGCAGTCCTCAACCCCGGGACAGGGTGAACGAGCAGTACTTC